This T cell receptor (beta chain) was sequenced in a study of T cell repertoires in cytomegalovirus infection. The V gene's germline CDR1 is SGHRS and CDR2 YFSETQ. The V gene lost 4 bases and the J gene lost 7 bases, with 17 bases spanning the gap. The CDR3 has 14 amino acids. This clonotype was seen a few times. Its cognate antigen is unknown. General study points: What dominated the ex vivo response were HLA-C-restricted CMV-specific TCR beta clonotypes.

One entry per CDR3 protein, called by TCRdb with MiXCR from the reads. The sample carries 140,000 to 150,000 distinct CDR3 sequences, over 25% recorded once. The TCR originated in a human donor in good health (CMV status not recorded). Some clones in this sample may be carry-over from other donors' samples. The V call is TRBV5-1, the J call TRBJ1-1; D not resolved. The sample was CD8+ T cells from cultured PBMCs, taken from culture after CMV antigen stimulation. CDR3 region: CASSPARGQYEAFF. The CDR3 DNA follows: TGCGCCAGCAGCCCGGCACGCGGGCAATATGAAGCTTTCTTT.